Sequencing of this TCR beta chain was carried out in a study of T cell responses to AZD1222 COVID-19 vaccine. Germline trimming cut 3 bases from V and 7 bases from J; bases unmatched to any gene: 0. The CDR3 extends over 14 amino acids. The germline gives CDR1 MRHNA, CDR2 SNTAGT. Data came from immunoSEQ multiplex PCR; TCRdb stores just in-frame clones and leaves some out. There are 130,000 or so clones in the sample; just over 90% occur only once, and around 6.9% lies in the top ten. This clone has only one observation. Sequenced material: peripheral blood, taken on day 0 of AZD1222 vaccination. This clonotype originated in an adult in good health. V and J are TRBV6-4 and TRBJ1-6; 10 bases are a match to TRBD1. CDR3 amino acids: CASSETGGNSPLHF. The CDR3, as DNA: TGTGCCAGCAGTGAGACAGGGGGCAATTCACCCCTCCACTTT.